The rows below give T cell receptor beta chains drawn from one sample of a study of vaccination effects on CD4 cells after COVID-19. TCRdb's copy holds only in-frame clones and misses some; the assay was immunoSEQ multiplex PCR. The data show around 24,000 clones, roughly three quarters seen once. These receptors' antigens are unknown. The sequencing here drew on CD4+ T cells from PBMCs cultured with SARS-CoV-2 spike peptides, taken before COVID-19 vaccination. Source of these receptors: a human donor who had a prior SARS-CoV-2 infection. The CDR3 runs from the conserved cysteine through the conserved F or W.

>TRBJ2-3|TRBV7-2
CASSSGRGTQYF
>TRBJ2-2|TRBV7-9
CASSPTGGASNTGELFF
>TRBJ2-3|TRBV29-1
CSVVVASGSRGTDTQYF
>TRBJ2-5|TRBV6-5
CASNSYSGQETQYF
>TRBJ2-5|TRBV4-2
CASSPHFQETQYF
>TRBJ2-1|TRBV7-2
CASSPSQRGEQFF
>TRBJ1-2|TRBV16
CASSRGQGGIGYTF
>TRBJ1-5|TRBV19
CASSIRRGEQPQHF
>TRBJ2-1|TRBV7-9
CASSLDYNEQFF
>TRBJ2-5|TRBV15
CATSRGRTSGKLETQYF
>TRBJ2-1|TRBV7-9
CASSLGRTSGGDEQFF
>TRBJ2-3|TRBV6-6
CASRKLVLGGDTQYF
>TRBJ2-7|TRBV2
CASSEQGVEQYF
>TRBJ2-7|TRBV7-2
CASSSGPFYEQYF
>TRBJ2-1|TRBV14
CASSPRVQGRSDEQFF
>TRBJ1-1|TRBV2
CASRRQSSNTEAFF
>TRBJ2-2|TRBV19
CASSVLLGLAGGPVGELFF
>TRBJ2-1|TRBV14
CASSQPFPLYNEQFF
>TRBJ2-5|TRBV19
CASSIVGGRETQYF
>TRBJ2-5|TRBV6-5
CASRYEYQETQYF
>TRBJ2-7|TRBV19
CASSIGASGAYEQYF
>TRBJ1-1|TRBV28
CASRLTGEAFF
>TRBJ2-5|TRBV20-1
CSASKDWAETQYF
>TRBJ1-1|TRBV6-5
CASRSQVYTEAFF
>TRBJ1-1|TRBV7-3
CASSSGGTSEAFF
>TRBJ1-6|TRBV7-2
CASNSGRINSPLHF
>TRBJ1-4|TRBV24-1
CATSDNRGDRGIRDEKLFF
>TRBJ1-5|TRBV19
CAEGLPHQPQHF
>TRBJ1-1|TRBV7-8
CASSLALTGRRKVDTEAFF
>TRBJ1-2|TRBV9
CASSVLSWGDYGYTF
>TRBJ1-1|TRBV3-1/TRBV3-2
CASSQQGLGTEAFF
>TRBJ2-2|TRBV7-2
CASSLTSGDYTGELFF
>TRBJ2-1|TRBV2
CASRGTGRVAGASYNEQFF
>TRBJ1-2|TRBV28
CASSWDTESSYTF
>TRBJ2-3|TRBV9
CASSVDLGGGGTDTQYF
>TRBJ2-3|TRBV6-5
CASSYSSRDTQYF
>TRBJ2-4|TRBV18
CASSPGRRGAKNIQYF
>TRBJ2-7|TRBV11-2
CASSLDRGPYYEQYF
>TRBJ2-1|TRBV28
CATSDSSYNEQFF
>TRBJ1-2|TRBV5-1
CASSRDTLDGYTF
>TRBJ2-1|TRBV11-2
CASSLGAHEQFF
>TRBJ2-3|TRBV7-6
CASSLATGTQYF
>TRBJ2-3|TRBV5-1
CASNPRTGGGTDTQYF
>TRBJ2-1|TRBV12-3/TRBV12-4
CASRDGGSNEQFF
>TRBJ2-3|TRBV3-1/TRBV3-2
CASSQNLGADTQYF
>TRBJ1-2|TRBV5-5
CASSPGANYGYTF
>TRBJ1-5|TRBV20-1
CSASRDMDQPQHF
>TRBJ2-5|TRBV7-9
CASSEPDRLQETQYF
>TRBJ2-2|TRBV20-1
CSATDRGRTGELFF
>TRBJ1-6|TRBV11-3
CASSGGGGALHF
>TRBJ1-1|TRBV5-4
CASSSLQGRMNTEAFF
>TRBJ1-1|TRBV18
CASSPLPGEYTEAFF
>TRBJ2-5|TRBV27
CATSQRGTETQYF
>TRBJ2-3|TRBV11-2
CASKITRGTDTQYF
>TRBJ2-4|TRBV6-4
CASRILAPPAKNIQYF